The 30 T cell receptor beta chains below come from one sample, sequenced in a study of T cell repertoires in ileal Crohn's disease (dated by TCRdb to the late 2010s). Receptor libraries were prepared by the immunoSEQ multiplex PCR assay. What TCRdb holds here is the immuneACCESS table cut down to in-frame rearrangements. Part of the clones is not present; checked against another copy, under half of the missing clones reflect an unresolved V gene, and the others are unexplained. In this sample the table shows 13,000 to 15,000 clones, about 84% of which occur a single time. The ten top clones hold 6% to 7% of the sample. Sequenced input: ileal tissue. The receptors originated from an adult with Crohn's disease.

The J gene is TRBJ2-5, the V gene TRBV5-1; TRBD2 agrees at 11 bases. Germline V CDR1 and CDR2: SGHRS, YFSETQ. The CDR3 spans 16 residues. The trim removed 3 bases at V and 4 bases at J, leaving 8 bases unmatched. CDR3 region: CASSSLAGGLGETQYF. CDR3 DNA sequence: TGCGCCAGCAGCTCCTTAGCGGGGGGGCTGGGAGAGACCCAGTACTTC.

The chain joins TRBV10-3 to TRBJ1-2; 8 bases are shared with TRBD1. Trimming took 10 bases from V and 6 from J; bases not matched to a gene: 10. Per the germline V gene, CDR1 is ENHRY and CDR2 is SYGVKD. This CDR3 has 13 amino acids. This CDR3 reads CATKPQGADGYTF. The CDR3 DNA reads TGTGCCACCAAGCCCCAGGGGGCCGATGGCTACACCTTC.

The CDR3 is CATSRGGLAGGETQYF. CDR3 DNA: TGTGCCACCAGCAGGGGGGGACTAGCGGGAGGAGAGACCCAGTACTTC. V and J are TRBV15 and TRBJ2-5; 15 bases agree with TRBD2. In germline, CDR1 is LNHNV, CDR2 YYDKDF (reference sequence). This CDR3 region has 16 residues. V lost 3 bases to trimming and J lost 4 bases; unmatched junction nucleotides: 3.

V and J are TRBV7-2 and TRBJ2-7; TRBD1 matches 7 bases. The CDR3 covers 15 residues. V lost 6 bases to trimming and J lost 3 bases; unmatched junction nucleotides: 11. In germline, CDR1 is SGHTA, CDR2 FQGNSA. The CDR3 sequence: CASRPLRDRDYEQYF. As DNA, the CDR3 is TGTGCCAGCAGACCTCTCCGGGACAGAGACTACGAGCAGTACTTC.

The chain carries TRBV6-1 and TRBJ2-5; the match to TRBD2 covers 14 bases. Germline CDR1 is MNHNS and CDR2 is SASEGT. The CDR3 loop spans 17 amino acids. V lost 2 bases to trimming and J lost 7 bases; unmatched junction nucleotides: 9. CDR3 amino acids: CASSERRLAGGPSTQYF. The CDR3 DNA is TGTGCCAGCAGTGAAAGGAGACTAGCGGGAGGGCCGTCGACCCAGTACTTC.

CDR3 sequence reads: CASSEGYRGGTEAFF. The CDR3 bases are TGTGCCAGCAGCGAAGGCTACAGGGGGGGGACTGAAGCTTTCTTT. The chain combines TRBV5-4 with TRBJ1-1; TRBD1 agrees at 8 bases. The germline V gene has CDR1 SGHNT and CDR2 YYREEE (reference sequence). CDR3 size: 15 residues. After removal of 4 bases from V and 5 bases from J, the junction contained 10 bases not matched to a gene.

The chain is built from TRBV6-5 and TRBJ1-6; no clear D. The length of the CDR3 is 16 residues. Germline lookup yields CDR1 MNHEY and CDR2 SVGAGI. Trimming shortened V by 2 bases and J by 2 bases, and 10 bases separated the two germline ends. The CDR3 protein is CASSYGRAAYNSPLHF. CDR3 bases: TGTGCCAGCAGTTACGGGAGGGCTGCCTATAATTCACCCCTCCACTTT.

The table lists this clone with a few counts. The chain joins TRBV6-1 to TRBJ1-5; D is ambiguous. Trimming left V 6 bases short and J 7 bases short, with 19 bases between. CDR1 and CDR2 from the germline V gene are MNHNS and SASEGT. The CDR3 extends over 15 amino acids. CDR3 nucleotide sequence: TGTGCCAGCAGCCCCAGATCGGGGAACTTGCAGCCCCAGCATTTT. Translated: CASSPRSGNLQPQHF.

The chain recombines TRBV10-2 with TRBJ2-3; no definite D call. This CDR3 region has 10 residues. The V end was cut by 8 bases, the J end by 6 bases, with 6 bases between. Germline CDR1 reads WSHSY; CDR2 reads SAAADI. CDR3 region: CASGPDTQYF. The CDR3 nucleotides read TGCGCCAGCGGCCCTGATACGCAGTATTTT.

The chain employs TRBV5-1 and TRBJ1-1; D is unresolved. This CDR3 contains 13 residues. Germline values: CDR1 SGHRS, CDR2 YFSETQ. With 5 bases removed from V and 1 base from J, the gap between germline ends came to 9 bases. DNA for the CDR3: TGCGCCAGCAGGGAGGTTACGAACACTGAAGCTTTCTTT. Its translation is CASREVTNTEAFF.

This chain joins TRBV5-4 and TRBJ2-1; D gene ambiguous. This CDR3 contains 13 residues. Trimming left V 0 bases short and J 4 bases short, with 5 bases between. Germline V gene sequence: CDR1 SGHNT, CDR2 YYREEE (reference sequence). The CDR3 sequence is CASSLAPYNEQFF. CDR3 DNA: TGTGCCAGCAGCTTGGCCCCATACAATGAGCAGTTCTTC.

The CDR3 DNA is TGCGCCAGCAGCTTGGACAGGCCCCCCCAAGAGACCCAGTACTTC. It yields the protein CASSLDRPPQETQYF. The chain carries TRBV5-1 and TRBJ2-5; weak D call: TRBD1 (5 bases). This CDR3 comprises 15 residues. Germline-derived CDR1 and CDR2 are SGHRS and YFSETQ. Trimming stripped 0 bases from V and 1 base from J, with 10 bases between.

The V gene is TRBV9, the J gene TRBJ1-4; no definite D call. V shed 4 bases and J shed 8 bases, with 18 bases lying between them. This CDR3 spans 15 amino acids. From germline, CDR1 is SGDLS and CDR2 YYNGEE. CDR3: CASSQGVSGGEKLFF. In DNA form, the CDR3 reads TGTGCCAGCAGCCAAGGAGTCAGTGGAGGGGAAAAACTGTTTTTT.

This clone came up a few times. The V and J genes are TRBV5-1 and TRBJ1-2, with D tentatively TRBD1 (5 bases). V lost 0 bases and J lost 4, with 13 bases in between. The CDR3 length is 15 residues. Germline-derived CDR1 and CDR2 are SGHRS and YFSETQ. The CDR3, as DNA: TGCGCCAGCAGCTTGGATACCCAAAGGGGCTATGGCTACACCTTC. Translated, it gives CASSLDTQRGYGYTF.

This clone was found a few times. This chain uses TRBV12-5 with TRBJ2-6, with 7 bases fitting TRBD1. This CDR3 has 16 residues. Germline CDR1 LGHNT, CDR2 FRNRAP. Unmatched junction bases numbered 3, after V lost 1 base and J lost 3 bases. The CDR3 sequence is CASGLETGVGANVLTF. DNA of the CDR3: TGTGCTAGTGGTTTGGAAACAGGGGTTGGGGCCAACGTCCTGACTTTC.

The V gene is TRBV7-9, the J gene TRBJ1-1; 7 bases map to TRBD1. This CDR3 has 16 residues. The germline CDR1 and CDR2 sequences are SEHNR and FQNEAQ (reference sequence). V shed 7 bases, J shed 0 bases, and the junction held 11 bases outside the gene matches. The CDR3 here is CASKGTAGIMNTEAFF. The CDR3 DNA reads TGTGCCAGCAAAGGGACAGCGGGTATCATGAACACTGAAGCTTTCTTT.

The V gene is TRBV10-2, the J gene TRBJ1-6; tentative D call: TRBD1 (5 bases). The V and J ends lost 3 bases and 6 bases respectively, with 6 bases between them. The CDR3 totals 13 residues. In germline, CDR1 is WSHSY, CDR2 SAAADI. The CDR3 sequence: CASSERGNSPLHF. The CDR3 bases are TGCGCCAGCAGTGAAAGGGGTAATTCACCCCTCCACTTT.

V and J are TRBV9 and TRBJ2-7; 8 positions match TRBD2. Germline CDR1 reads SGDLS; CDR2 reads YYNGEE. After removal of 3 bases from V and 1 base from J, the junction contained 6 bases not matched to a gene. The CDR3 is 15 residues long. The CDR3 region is CASSATSVGSYEQYF. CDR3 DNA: TGTGCCAGCAGCGCGACTAGCGTAGGATCCTACGAGCAGTACTTC.

The CDR3: CASSVMSGGNTGELFF. In DNA, the CDR3 is TGTGCCAGCAGCGTTATGTCGGGGGGGAACACCGGGGAGCTGTTTTTT. The rearrangement uses TRBV9 and TRBJ2-2, with 7 bases matching TRBD2. The CDR3 is 16 residues long. Germline V lookup: CDR1 SGDLS, CDR2 YYNGEE. Trimming cost V 2 bases and J 1 base; bases outside gene matches: 5.

The CDR3 nucleotides read TGTGCCTGGGACCCGGGACATAACTCCTACGAGCAGTACTTC. Translating it yields CAWDPGHNSYEQYF. The genes are TRBV30 and TRBJ2-7; the D gene is possibly TRBD1 (6 bases). Germline V lookup: CDR1 GTSNPN, CDR2 SVGIG (reference sequence). The CDR3 is 14 amino acids. Trimming took 5 bases from V and 0 from J, leaving 14 bases between them.

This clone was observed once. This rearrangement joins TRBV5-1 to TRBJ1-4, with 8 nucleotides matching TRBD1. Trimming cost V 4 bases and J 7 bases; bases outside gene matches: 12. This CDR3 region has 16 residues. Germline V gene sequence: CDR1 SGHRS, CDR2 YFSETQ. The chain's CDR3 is CASSLDPGGRGEKLFF. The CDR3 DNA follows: TGCGCCAGCAGCCTGGACCCAGGGGGCAGGGGTGAAAAACTGTTTTTT. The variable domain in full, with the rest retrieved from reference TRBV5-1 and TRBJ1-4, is KAGVTQTPRYLIKTRGQQVTLSCSPISGHRSVSWYQQTPGQGLQFLFEYFSETQRNKGNFPGRFSGRQFSNSRSEMNVSTLELGDSALYLCASSLDPGGRGEKLFFGSGTQLSVL.

The CDR3 here is CASSEPGPDTQYF. CDR3 coding DNA: TGTGCCAGCAGTGAACCCGGTCCGGATACGCAGTATTTT. The chain has TRBV25-1 and TRBJ2-3, with no clear D. The germline gives CDR1 MGHDK, CDR2 SYGVNS. V lost 2 bases and J 6 bases, leaving 9 bases between the germline ends. This CDR3 region has 13 residues.

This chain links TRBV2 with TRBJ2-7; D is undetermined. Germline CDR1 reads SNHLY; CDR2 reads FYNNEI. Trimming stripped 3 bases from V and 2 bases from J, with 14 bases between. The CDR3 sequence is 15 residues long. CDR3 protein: CASSEPQTPPYEQYF. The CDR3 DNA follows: TGTGCCAGCAGTGAGCCCCAGACTCCTCCCTACGAGCAGTACTTC.

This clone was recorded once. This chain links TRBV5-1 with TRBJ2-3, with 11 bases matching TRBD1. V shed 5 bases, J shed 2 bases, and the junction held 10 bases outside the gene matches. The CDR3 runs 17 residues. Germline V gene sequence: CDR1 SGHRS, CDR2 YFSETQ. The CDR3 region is CASRVRGQGGITDTQYF. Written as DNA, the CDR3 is TGCGCCAGCAGAGTCCGGGGACAGGGGGGAATCACAGATACGCAGTATTTT.

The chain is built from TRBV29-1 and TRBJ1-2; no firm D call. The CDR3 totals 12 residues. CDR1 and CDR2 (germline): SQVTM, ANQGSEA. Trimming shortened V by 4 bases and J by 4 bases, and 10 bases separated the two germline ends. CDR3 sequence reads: CSVAQRGYGYTF. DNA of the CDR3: TGCAGCGTTGCGCAGCGAGGCTATGGCTACACCTTC.

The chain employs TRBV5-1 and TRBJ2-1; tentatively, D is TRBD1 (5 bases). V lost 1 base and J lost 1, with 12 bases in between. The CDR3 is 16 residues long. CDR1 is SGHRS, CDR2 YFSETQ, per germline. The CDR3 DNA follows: TGCGCCAGCAGCTTGCCCCAGGGCCCTTCCTACAATGAGCAGTTCTTC. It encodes CASSLPQGPSYNEQFF.

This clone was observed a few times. CDR3 DNA sequence: TGTGCCAGCAGTTCACAGGGGGACGAGCAGTACTTC. Its protein product is CASSSQGDEQYF. The chain links TRBV28 to TRBJ2-7; 8 bases are shared with TRBD1. The ends lost 4 bases at V and 5 bases at J; junction bases unmatched: 1. CDR3 length equals 12 residues. Germline V gives CDR1 MDHEN, CDR2 SYDVKM.

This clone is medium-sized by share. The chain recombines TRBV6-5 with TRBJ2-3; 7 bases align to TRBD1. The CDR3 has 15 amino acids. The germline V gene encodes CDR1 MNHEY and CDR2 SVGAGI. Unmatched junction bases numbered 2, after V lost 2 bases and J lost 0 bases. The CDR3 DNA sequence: TGTGCCAGCAGTTACGGGACAGCGAGCACAGATACGCAGTATTTT. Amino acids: CASSYGTASTDTQYF.

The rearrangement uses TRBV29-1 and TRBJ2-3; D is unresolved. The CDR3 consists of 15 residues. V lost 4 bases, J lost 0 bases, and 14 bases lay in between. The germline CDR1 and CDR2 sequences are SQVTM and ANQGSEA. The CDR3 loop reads CSVVRTGASTDTQYF. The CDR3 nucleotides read TGCAGCGTTGTCCGAACCGGTGCTAGCACAGATACGCAGTATTTT.

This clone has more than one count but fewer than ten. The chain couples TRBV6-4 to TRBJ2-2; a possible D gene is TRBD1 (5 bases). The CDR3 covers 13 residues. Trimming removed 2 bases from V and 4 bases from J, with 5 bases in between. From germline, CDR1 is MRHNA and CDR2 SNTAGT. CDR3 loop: CASSDRGTGELFF. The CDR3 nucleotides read TGTGCCAGCAGTGACAGGGGCACCGGGGAGCTGTTTTTT.